Listed below are T cell receptor beta chains from one sample, sequenced in a study of cytomegalovirus exposure and HLA in healthy donors. The method was immunoSEQ multiplex PCR; TCRdb's version includes in-frame clones alone and lacks a portion of them. The table records about 38,000 clones, approximately 92% of them present only once. Input material: PBMCs. These TCRs come from a man between 18 and 35 years old in good health and CMV-seronegative. CDR3s include the opening cysteine and the closing phenylalanine or tryptophan. Fields, in order: J gene, clone size, CDR3 length, D gene, V gene, CDR3 protein, CDR3 DNA. A D gene is named only where the DNA matches it firmly. Clone size is given for some rows only: seen once, a few or many times, or a class if the clone is expanded.

TRBJ1-1,few,13,TRBD1,TRBV2,CASRATGVTEAFF,TGTGCCAGCAGAGCAACAGGGGTTACTGAAGCTTTCTTT
TRBJ2-1,.,10,.,TRBV5-6,CKRFDNEQFF,TGTAAACGGTTCGACAATGAGCAGTTCTTC
TRBJ2-2,.,15,TRBD1,TRBV6-5,CASSRQGANTGELFF,TGTGCCAGCAGTAGACAGGGAGCGAACACCGGGGAGCTGTTTTTT
TRBJ2-1,.,13,.,TRBV2,CASRGGQYNEQFF,TGTGCCAGCAGGGGGGGACAGTACAATGAGCAGTTCTTC
TRBJ1-1,.,11,.,TRBV29-1,CSVAPNTEAFF,TGCAGCGTAGCACCGAACACTGAAGCTTTCTTT
TRBJ1-2,.,16,.,TRBV2,CASIMDSSVLNYGYTF,TGTGCCAGCATTATGGACAGCTCTGTACTTAACTATGGCTACACCTTC
TRBJ1-6,.,13,.,TRBV6-1,CATLLGPNSPLHF,TGTGCCACCCTCTTGGGGCCTAATTCACCCCTCCACTTT
TRBJ1-3,.,14,.,TRBV6-1,CASSKQGPLNTIYF,TGTGCCAGCAGTAAACAGGGACCCCTCAACACCATATATTTT
TRBJ2-5,.,14,.,TRBV7-9,CASSWGGRGETQYF,TGTGCCAGCAGCTGGGGGGGGCGCGGGGAGACCCAGTACTTC
TRBJ2-1,.,18,TRBD2,TRBV29-1,CSVAGTSGRAFEGNEQFF,TGCAGCGTCGCCGGGACTAGCGGGAGGGCTTTCGAGGGCAATGAGCAGTTCTTC